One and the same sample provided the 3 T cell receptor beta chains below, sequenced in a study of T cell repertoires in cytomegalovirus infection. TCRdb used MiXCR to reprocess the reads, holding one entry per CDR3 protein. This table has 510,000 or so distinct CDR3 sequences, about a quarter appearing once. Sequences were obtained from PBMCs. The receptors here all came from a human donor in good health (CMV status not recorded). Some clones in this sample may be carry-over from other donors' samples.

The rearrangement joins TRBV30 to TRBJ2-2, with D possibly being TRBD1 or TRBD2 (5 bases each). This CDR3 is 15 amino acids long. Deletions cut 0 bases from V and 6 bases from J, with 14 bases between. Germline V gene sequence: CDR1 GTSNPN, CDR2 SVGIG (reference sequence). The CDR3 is CAWSVKPQGPGELFF. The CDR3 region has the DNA TGTGCCTGGAGTGTAAAGCCTCAGGGACCCGGGGAGCTGTTTTTT.

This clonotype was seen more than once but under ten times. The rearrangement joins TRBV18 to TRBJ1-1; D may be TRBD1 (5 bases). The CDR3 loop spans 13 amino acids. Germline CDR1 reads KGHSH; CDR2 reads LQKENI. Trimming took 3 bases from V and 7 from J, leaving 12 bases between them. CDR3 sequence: CASSPDGGGEAFF. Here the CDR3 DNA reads TGTGCCAGCTCACCTGACGGGGGTGGTGAAGCTTTCTTT.

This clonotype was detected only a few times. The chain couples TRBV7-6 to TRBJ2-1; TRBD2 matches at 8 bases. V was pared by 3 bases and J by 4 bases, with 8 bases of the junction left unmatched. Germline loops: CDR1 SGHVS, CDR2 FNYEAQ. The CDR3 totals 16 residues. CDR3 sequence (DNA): TGTGCCAGCAGCTTGGTCGGGGGGGATTCGTACAATGAGCAGTTCTTC. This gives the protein CASSLVGGDSYNEQFF.